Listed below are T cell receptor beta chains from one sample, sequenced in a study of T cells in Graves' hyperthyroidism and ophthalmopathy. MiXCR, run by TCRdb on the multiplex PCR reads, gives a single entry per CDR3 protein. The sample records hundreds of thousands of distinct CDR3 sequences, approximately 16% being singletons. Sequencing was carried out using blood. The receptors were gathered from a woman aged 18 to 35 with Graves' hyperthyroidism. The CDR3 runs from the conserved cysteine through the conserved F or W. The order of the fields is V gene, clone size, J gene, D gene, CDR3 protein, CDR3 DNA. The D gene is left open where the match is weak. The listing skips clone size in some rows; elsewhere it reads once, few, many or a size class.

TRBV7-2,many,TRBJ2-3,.,CASSLRPVGASTDTQYF,TGTGCCAGCAGCTTAAGACCTGTCGGGGCGTCCACAGATACGCAGTATTTT
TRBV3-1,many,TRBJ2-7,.,CASSQDPGGGEQYF,TGTGCCAGCAGCCAAGATCCGGGGGGCGGCGAGCAGTACTTC
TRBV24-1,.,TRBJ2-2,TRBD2,CATSDFAGAGELFF,TGTGCCACCAGTGATTTCGCGGGAGCCGGGGAGCTGTTTTTT
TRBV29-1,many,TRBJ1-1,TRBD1,CSAGPTGYNTEAFF,TGCAGCGCAGGACCGACAGGGTATAACACTGAAGCTTTCTTT
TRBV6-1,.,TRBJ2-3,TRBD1,CASRLGTGQGIPDTQYF,TGTGCCAGCAGACTGGGAACGGGACAGGGAATTCCAGATACGCAGTATTTT
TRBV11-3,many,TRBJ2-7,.,CASSQGPTGRINEQYF,TGTGCCAGCAGCCAGGGTCCCACAGGGCGAATCAACGAGCAGTACTTC
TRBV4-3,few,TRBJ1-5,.,CASSQDLGAGNQPQHF,TGCGCCAGCAGCCAAGATTTAGGCGCGGGCAATCAGCCCCAGCATTTT
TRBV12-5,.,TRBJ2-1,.,CASGSRGNEQFF,TGTGCTAGTGGTTCCCGGGGGAATGAGCAGTTCTTC
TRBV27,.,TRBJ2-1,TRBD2,CASSAGGRREQFF,TGTGCCAGCAGCGCCGGGGGGAGACGAGAGCAGTTCTTC
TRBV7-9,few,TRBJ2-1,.,CASSLGAGRYNEQFF,TGTGCCAGCAGCTTAGGTGCGGGGCGCTACAATGAGCAGTTCTTC
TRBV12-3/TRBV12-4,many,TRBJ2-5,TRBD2,CASTIAGGPAQETQYF,TGTGCCAGCACAATAGCGGGGGGGCCTGCCCAAGAGACCCAGTACTTC
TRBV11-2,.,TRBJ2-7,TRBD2,CASSRTSGRRGSYEQYF,TGTGCCAGCAGCCGGACTAGCGGGAGGAGGGGGTCCTACGAGCAGTACTTC
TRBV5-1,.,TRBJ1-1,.,CASSFSWVGLAEAFF,TGCGCCAGCAGCTTTAGTTGGGTGGGACTTGCTGAAGCTTTCTTT
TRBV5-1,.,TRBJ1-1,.,CASSPKVGAVAEAFF,TGTGCCAGCAGCCCAAAAGTGGGGGCGGTGGCTGAAGCTTTCTTT
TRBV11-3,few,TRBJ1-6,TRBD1,CASSLRQGVNSPLHF,TGTGCCAGCAGCCTTCGACAGGGGGTAAATTCACCCCTCCACTTT
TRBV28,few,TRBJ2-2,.,CASRAAGMYAGELFF,TGTGCCAGCAGGGCAGCAGGAATGTATGCCGGGGAGCTGTTTTTT
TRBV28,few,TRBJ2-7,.,CASSPGQTGDYEQYF,TGTGCCAGCTCCCCTGGCCAGACGGGGGACTACGAGCAGTACTTC
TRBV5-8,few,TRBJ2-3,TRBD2,CASSSDALGLAGGPPDTQYF,TGTGCCAGCAGCTCCGATGCCCTGGGACTAGCGGGAGGGCCGCCAGATACGCAGTATTTT
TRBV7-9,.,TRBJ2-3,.,CASSLTPSTDTQYF,TGTGCCAGCAGCTTGACTCCTAGCACAGATACGCAGTATTTT
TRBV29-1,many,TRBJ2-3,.,CSSGQRTDTQYF,TGCAGCTCAGGACAGCGCACAGATACGCAGTATTTT
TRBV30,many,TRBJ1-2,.,CAWSVQDRIYGYTF,TGTGCCTGGAGTGTACAGGACAGAATCTATGGCTACACCTTC
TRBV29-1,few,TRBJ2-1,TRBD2,CSVEDHGSGSVYEQFF,TGCAGCGTTGAAGATCATGGTAGCGGGAGTGTTTATGAGCAGTTCTTC
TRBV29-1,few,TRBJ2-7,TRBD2,CSVEAPAGGEQYF,TGCAGCGTTGAAGCCCCCGCGGGGGGCGAGCAGTACTTC
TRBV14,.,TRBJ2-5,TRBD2,CASSQGAGVETQYF,TGTGCCAGCAGCCAAGGGGCGGGGGTCGAGACCCAGTACTTC
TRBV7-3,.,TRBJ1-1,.,CASSLAFLNTEAFF,TGTGCCAGCAGCCTGGCCTTCCTTAACACTGAAGCTTTCTTT
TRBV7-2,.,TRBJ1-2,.,CASSLRISDGYTF,TGTGCCAGCAGCTTAAGGATTTCGGATGGCTACACCTTC
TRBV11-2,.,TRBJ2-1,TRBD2,CASSLPGLGGGEQFF,TGTGCCAGCAGCTTACCGGGACTAGGCGGGGGTGAGCAGTTCTTC
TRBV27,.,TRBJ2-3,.,CASSFKRGRTDTQYF,TGTGCCAGCAGTTTCAAACGGGGGAGAACAGATACGCAGTATTTT
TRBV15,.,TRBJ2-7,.,CATSRAPHEQYF,TGTGCCACCAGCAGAGCCCCCCATGAGCAGTACTTC
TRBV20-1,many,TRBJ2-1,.,CSASLLPPSYNEQFF,TGCAGTGCTAGTTTGCTACCCCCATCCTACAATGAGCAGTTCTTC
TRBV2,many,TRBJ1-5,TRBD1,CASGEGQGNQPQHF,TGTGCCAGCGGCGAAGGACAGGGCAATCAGCCCCAGCATTTT
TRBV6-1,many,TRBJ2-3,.,CASTHLQQGDTQYF,TGTGCCAGCACCCACCTACAACAGGGTGATACGCAGTATTTT
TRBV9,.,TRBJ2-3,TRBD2,CASSVRLAGGPTDTQYF,TGTGCCAGCAGCGTCCGGCTAGCGGGAGGCCCCACAGATACGCAGTATTTT
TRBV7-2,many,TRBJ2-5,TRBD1,CASSFRTGETQYF,TGTGCCAGCAGCTTCCGGACAGGAGAGACCCAGTACTTC